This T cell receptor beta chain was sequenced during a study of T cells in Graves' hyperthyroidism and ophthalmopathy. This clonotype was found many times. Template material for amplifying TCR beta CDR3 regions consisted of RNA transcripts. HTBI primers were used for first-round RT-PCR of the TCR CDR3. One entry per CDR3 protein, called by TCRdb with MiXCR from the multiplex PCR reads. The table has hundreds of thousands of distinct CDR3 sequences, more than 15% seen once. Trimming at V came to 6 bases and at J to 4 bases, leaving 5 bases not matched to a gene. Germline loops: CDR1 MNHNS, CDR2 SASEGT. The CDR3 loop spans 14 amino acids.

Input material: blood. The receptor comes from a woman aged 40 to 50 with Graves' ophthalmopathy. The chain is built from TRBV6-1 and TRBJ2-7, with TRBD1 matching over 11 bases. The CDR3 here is CASRAGQGDYEQYF. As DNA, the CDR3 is TGTGCCAGCAGGGCGGGACAGGGGGATTACGAGCAGTACTTC.